This TCR beta chain was recorded in a study of cytomegalovirus exposure and HLA in healthy donors. PCR primers comprised 60 Vbeta and 13 Jbeta primers. Authors' processing steps: It was a later analysis that counted some 80 million unique TCR beta chains, of which some 10 million were shared. Sequenced by immunoSEQ multiplex PCR; TCRdb stores in-frame clones only, minus some. The V and J calls and clone size are taken from that table; D and trimming were inferred from the DNA. The sample holds roughly 100,000 clones, approximately 89% seen once. Broader study findings: Usually a TCR sequence was rare, but some public TCRs were found in many donors. Certain indistinguishable V segments, among them TRBV6-2 and TRBV6-3, were excluded. Some TCR beta chains (roughly 160 of them) were listed as cytomegalovirus-associated.

Germline-derived CDR1 and CDR2 are KGHSH and LQKENI. V shed 3 bases and J 2 bases; nucleotides not matched to a gene: 4. This CDR3 spans 14 amino acids. About this clone: Its antigen remains unknown.

The sequenced sample consisted of PBMCs. The TCR comes from a man aged 30-40 years in good health and CMV-seronegative. The chain links TRBV18 to TRBJ2-7, with 7 bases lining up with TRBD1. DNA for the CDR3: TGTGCCAGCTCACCGGGGACAGATACCTACGAGCAGTACTTC. This codes for CASSPGTDTYEQYF.